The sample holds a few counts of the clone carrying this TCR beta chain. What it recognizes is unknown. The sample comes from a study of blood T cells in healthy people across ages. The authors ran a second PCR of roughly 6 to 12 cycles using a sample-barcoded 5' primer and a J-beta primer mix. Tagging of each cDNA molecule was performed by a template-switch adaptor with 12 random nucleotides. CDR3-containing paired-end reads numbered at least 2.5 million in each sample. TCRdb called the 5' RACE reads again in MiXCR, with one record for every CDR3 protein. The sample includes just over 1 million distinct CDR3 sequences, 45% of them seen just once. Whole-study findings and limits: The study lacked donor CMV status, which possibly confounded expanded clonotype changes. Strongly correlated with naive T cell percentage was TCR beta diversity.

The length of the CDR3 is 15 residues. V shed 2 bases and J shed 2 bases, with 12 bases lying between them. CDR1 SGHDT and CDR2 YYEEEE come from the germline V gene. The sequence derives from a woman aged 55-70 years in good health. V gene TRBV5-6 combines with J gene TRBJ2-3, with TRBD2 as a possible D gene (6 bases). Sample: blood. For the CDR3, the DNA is TGTGCCAGCAGCTTTCGCGGGACCAACACAGATACGCAGTATTTT. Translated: CASSFRGTNTDTQYF.